These T cell receptor beta chains were read from a single sample in a study of blood T cells in healthy people across ages. TCRdb re-analysed the 5' RACE reads in MiXCR, keeping a single row per CDR3 protein. The sample shows about 720,000 distinct CDR3 sequences, around 25% of them seen only once. In addition, the sample was reused for a study of T cells of mothers and their children.

Material: blood. The receptors come from a boy aged 5-17 years in good health. Each CDR3 is given with its conserved first and last residue. The D gene is left open where the match is weak. The size field is filled for only some rows; it gives once, few, many or a size class.

j_call clone_size v_call d_call cdr3_aa cdr3_nt
TRBJ2-2 . TRBV25-1 TRBD2 CASTGTSYTGELFF TGTGCCAGCACGGGGACTAGCTACACCGGGGAGCTGTTTTTT
TRBJ2-5 . TRBV7-9 TRBD2 CASSLLGLAMETQYF TGTGCCAGCAGCTTACTTGGACTAGCGATGGAGACCCAGTACTTC
TRBJ2-1 . TRBV7-3 TRBD2 CASSILTSGYNEQFF TGTGCCAGCAGTATTTTGACTAGCGGTTACAATGAGCAGTTCTTC
TRBJ1-1 . TRBV6-2/TRBV6-3 . CASSYWGSEAFF TGTGCCAGCAGTTACTGGGGAAGTGAAGCTTTCTTT
TRBJ2-4 . TRBV24-1 . CATSDSEAGRLAKNIQYF TGTGCCACCAGTGATTCGGAGGCCGGAAGGCTAGCCAAAAACATTCAGTACTTC
TRBJ2-2 . TRBV7-9 . CASSSVTGELFF TGTGCCAGTAGCTCGGTGACAGGGGAGCTGTTTTTT
TRBJ2-7 few TRBV20-1 . CSALAAGYEQYF TGCAGTGCTTTAGCGGCGGGCTACGAGCAGTACTTC
TRBJ2-3 few TRBV28 TRBD2 CASSFAGGPDTQYF TGTGCCAGCAGTTTTGCGGGAGGTCCAGATACGCAGTATTTT
TRBJ1-1 few TRBV12-3/TRBV12-4 . CASSPTKNTEAFF TGTGCCAGCAGCCCGACCAAGAACACTGAAGCTTTCTTT
TRBJ1-5 . TRBV30 . CAWNGRGGNQPQHF TGTGCCTGGAACGGCAGGGGTGGCAATCAGCCCCAGCATTTT
TRBJ2-7 . TRBV7-2 . CASSPGSMGEQYF TGTGCCAGCAGCCCAGGATCAATGGGCGAGCAGTACTTC
TRBJ1-6 few TRBV7-2 TRBD1 CASSGRTGRNNSPLHF TGTGCCAGCAGCGGACGGACAGGGAGAAATAATTCACCCCTCCACTTT
TRBJ1-3 few TRBV12-3/TRBV12-4 . CASTIPQGWNTIYF TGTGCCAGCACCATCCCCCAGGGTTGGAACACCATATATTTT
TRBJ2-7 . TRBV29-1 . CSRVGVSYEQYF TGCAGCCGGGTAGGGGTCTCCTACGAGCAGTACTTC
TRBJ1-2 . TRBV11-2 TRBD1 CASSSQRQGLETF TGTGCCAGCAGCTCCCAAAGACAGGGACTCGAGACCTTC
TRBJ2-1 few TRBV14 . CASSQEGVEGYNEQFF TGTGCCAGCAGCCAAGAGGGGGTAGAGGGATACAATGAGCAGTTCTTC
TRBJ1-1 many TRBV6-5 . CASSYSNWGANTEAFF TGTGCCAGCAGTTACTCGAACTGGGGAGCGAACACTGAAGCTTTCTTT
TRBJ2-5 . TRBV6-4 . CASKSNRNSGETQYF TGTGCCAGCAAATCGAATAGGAATAGTGGGGAGACCCAGTACTTC
TRBJ2-3 . TRBV5-1 . CASSLFDTQYF TGCGCCAGCAGCTTATTCGATACGCAGTATTTT
TRBJ1-4 . TRBV4-2 TRBD1 CASSQGVQGGVEKLFF TGTGCCAGCAGCCAAGGGGTGCAGGGGGGGGTTGAAAAACTGTTTTTT
TRBJ2-7 . TRBV4-1 . CAGSPRGDSYEQYF TGCGCCGGCAGCCCCAGGGGGGACTCCTACGAGCAGTACTTC
TRBJ1-3 few TRBV6-5 . CASSSNQGLGYSGNTIYF TGTGCCAGCAGTTCCAATCAAGGACTAGGGTACTCTGGAAACACCATATATTTT
TRBJ2-5 . TRBV7-8 TRBD2 CASSSRLAGRQETQYF TGTGCCAGCAGCTCCCGACTAGCGGGTCGACAAGAGACCCAGTACTTC
TRBJ2-7 . TRBV7-2 . CASSLAAAGTTYEQYF TGTGCCAGCAGCTTAGCGGCGGCAGGAACAACCTACGAGCAGTACTTC
TRBJ2-1 . TRBV28 TRBD1 CASRQDRVNEQFF TGTGCCAGCAGGCAAGACAGGGTTAATGAGCAGTTCTTC
TRBJ1-1 few TRBV18 . CASSPVAPEAFF TGTGCCAGCTCACCAGTCGCCCCTGAAGCTTTCTTT
TRBJ1-1 few TRBV5-1 . CASSHVTGNTEAFF TGCGCCAGCAGCCACGTTACAGGGAACACTGAAGCTTTCTTT
TRBJ2-7 . TRBV2 TRBD1 CASSEQGAYEQYF TGTGCCAGCAGTGAACAGGGGGCTTACGAGCAGTACTTC
TRBJ1-3 . TRBV6-5 . CASSYGQGYGNTIYF TGTGCCAGCAGTTACGGGCAGGGGTACGGAAACACCATATATTTT
TRBJ2-7 . TRBV7-9 . CASSPGPLGQSYEQYF TGTGCCAGCAGCCCGGGGCCCTTAGGACAGTCCTACGAGCAGTACTTC
TRBJ2-3 . TRBV7-2 . CASSLVQTDTQYF TGTGCCAGCAGCTTGGTTCAAACAGATACGCAGTATTTT
TRBJ1-1 few TRBV28 . CASSLYAPVRTNTEAFF TGTGCCAGCAGTTTATATGCACCTGTGCGAACCAACACTGAAGCTTTCTTT
TRBJ2-1 . TRBV27 . CASSSPLSPASSYNEQFF TGTGCCAGCAGTTCCCCCTTATCTCCGGCAAGCTCCTACAATGAGCAGTTCTTC
TRBJ2-5 . TRBV6-2/TRBV6-3 . CASSYVRDAETQYF TGTGCCAGCAGTTACGTCAGGGATGCGGAGACCCAGTACTTC
TRBJ2-7 . TRBV14 . CASSQDLGQGSSYEQYF TGTGCCAGCAGCCAAGATCTAGGGCAGGGGAGCTCCTACGAGCAGTACTTC
TRBJ2-7 . TRBV4-3 . CASSQDVSAGVFYEQYF TGCGCCAGCAGCCAAGATGTTTCCGCAGGGGTCTTCTACGAGCAGTACTTC
TRBJ2-7 . TRBV25-1 . CASSVDTYEQYF TGTGCCAGCAGTGTGGACACTTACGAGCAGTACTTC
TRBJ2-4 few TRBV27 . CASSLSSVHYNIQYF TGTGCCAGCAGTTTATCATCTGTGCATTATAACATTCAGTACTTC
TRBJ2-5 . TRBV7-9 TRBD2 CATDTTSGQETQYF TGTGCCACCGACACGACTAGCGGACAAGAGACCCAGTACTTC
TRBJ1-5 . TRBV7-3 . CASGLLWGASQPQHF TGTGCCAGCGGCCTGTTATGGGGGGCGAGTCAGCCCCAGCATTTT
TRBJ1-1 . TRBV4-2 TRBD1 CASSQLDRDSEAFF TGTGCCAGCAGCCAACTTGACAGGGACAGTGAAGCTTTCTTT
TRBJ1-2 . TRBV29-1 . CSVEGEWKGGNYGYTF TGCAGCGTTGAGGGCGAATGGAAGGGGGGAAACTATGGCTACACCTTC